The clone carrying this TCR beta chain showed up just a few times. With V trimmed by 4 bases and J by 8 bases, 17 bases remained unmatched. This CDR3 is built from 17 residues. This entry is derived from a study of T cells in Graves' hyperthyroidism and ophthalmopathy. Study details: The authors collected peripheral blood at initial diagnosis, before any treatment.

Every diagnosis used clinical symptoms, serum thyroxine and TRAb, thyroid ultrasound and orbital computed tomography. Amplified regions were TCR beta CDR3 sequences from RNA transcripts. TCR CDR3 regions were first amplified by RT-PCR with HTBI primers. TCRdb analysed the multiplex PCR reads with MiXCR anew, one entry per CDR3 protein. The sample holds 490,000 or so distinct CDR3 sequences, about 15% seen once. J is TRBJ2-1 and V is TRBV12-3 or TRBV12-4; 7 positions agree with TRBD2. Sequencing input: blood. The sequence came from a woman aged 25 to 45 with Graves' ophthalmopathy. CDR3 DNA sequence: TGTGCCAGCAGTTCACTAGCGCCAAGGCCCAGTCGCCATGAGCAGTTCTTC. Protein sequence: CASSSLAPRPSRHEQFF.